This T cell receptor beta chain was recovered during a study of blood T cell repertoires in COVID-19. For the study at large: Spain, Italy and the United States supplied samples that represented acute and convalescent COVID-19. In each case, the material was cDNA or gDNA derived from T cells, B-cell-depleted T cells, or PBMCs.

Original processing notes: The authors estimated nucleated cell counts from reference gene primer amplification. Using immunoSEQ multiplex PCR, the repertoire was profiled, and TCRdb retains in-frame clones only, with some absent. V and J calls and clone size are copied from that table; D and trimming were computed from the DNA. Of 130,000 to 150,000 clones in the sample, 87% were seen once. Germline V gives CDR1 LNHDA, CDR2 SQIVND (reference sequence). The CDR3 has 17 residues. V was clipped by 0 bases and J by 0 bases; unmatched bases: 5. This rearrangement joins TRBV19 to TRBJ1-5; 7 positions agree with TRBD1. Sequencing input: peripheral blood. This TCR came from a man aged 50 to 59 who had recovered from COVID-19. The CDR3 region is CASSIDQGTDSNQPQHF. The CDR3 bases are TGTGCCAGTAGTATAGATCAGGGGACAGATAGCAATCAGCCCCAGCATTTT.